What follows are 27 T cell receptor beta chains derived from one specimen sequenced in a study of identical twins. TCRdb re-called the 5' RACE reads through MiXCR, storing one row per CDR3 protein. The table records approximately 500,000 distinct CDR3 sequences, more than 20% of them present only once. These data also featured in a second study, about T cells expressing NK-cell markers.

Sequencing was carried out using CD4+ T cells sorted from blood. The source is a woman in her late teens or twenties in good health.

This clonotype was seen only a few times. The chain recombines TRBV12-3 or TRBV12-4 with TRBJ2-7, with D possibly TRBD1 on 5 matching bases. Trimming left V 7 bases short and J 0 bases short, with 16 bases between. The CDR3 spans 15 residues. The CDR3, as DNA: TGTGCCAGCAAGGACACAGGCAGAAACTCCTACGAGCAGTACTTC. As protein: CASKDTGRNSYEQYF.

This clonotype has more than one count but fewer than ten. Here the CDR3 reads CASSVGGGEGTEAFF. For the CDR3, the DNA is TGTGCCAGCAGCGTAGGTGGGGGCGAGGGCACTGAAGCTTTCTTT. The chain employs TRBV9 and TRBJ1-1, with a weak D call TRBD1 (6 bases). Germline V lookup: CDR1 SGDLS, CDR2 YYNGEE. The V end lost 0 bases, the J end lost 4 bases, and 13 bases lay between the germline ends. This CDR3 has 15 amino acids.

This clonotype showed up just a few times. This chain uses TRBV29-1 with TRBJ2-7, with D unclear. Germline CDR1 reads SQVTM; CDR2 reads ANQGSEA. With 1 base removed from V and 5 bases from J, the gap between germline ends came to 18 bases. This CDR3 is built from 15 residues. CDR3 sequence (DNA): TGCAGCGTTGAAGGCCCTCGGTGGGCCCCGAACGAGCAGTACTTC. It yields the protein CSVEGPRWAPNEQYF.

This clonotype was seen a handful of times. This chain uses TRBV9 with TRBJ2-2, with a tentative D call TRBD2 (5 bases). Trimming cost V 0 bases and J 8 bases, with 5 bases left between them. This CDR3 spans 12 amino acids. Germline CDR1 SGDLS, CDR2 YYNGEE. The CDR3 loop is CASSVGGGELFF. CDR3 sequence (DNA): TGTGCCAGCAGCGTAGGAGGGGGGGAGCTGTTTTTT.

The chain carries TRBV6-1 and TRBJ1-5; D possibly corresponds to TRBD1 (5 bases). Per germline, CDR1 MNHNS and CDR2 SASEGT. The CDR3 has 13 residues. V shed 5 bases and J shed 6 bases, with 11 bases lying between them. Written as DNA, the CDR3 is TGTGCCAGCAGTCGCCTGGGGGGTCAGCCCCAGCATTTT. Protein: CASSRLGGQPQHF.

The chain uses TRBV6-2 or TRBV6-3 and TRBJ2-5; 7 bases agree with TRBD2. CDR1 is MNHEY, CDR2 SVGEGT, per germline. J lost 0 bases, V lost 6 bases, and 7 bases had no gene match. The CDR3 extends over 15 amino acids. This CDR3 reads CASSAPGTNQETQYF. CDR3 sequence (DNA): TGTGCCAGCAGCGCCCCCGGGACTAACCAAGAGACCCAGTACTTC.

This clonotype turned up a few times. The chain is built from TRBV12-3 or TRBV12-4 and TRBJ2-6, with 8 bases matching TRBD2. This CDR3 is 17 amino acids long. Trimming removed 3 bases from V and 0 bases from J; junction bases left unmatched: 4. The CDR3 here is CASSLSRGGSGANVLTF. In nucleotides, the CDR3 is TGTGCCAGCAGTTTGAGCCGGGGGGGCTCTGGGGCCAACGTCCTGACTTTC.

The chain recombines TRBV7-9 with TRBJ2-3; TRBD2 might be the D (5 bases). The CDR3 spans 14 residues. CDR1 is SEHNR, CDR2 FQNEAQ, per germline (reference sequence). V was cut by 2 bases and J by 9 bases, with 15 bases left in between. The CDR3 DNA is TGTGCCAGCAGCTTAAGGGCTAGCCTAAGGACGCAGTATTTT. This gives the protein CASSLRASLRTQYF. Using reference TRBV7-9 and TRBJ2-3 for the parts outside the CDR3, the full variable domain is DTGVSQNPRHKITKRGQNVTFRCDPISEHNRLYWYRQTLGQGPEFLTYFQNEAQLEKSRLLSDRFSAERPKGSFSTLEIQRTEQGDSAMYLCASSLRASLRTQYFGPGTRLTVL.

The chain carries TRBV20-1 and TRBJ2-5, with 9 bases lining up with TRBD1. CDR3 length equals 14 residues. CDR1 and CDR2 from the germline V gene are DFQATT and SNEGSKA (reference sequence). J was trimmed by 5 bases and V by 5 bases; bases with no gene match: 9. The CDR3 DNA is TGCAGTGCTTCGCCGGGGACAGGGTGGGAGACCCAGTACTTC. It specifies CSASPGTGWETQYF.

This chain connects TRBV20-1 to TRBJ1-2, with D unclear. The CDR3 extends over 13 amino acids. Germline V gene sequence: CDR1 DFQATT, CDR2 SNEGSKA (reference sequence). The V end lost 7 bases, the J end lost 0 bases, and 12 bases lay between the germline ends. Written as DNA, the CDR3 is TGCAGTGTTCCTTCTGCAGCTAACTATGGCTACACCTTC. Protein: CSVPSAANYGYTF.

There are a few counts of this clonotype. This sequence joins TRBV10-1 and TRBJ2-2; no reliable D call. In germline, CDR1 is WNHNN, CDR2 SYGVQD (reference sequence). V dropped 6 bases and J dropped 5 bases, with 7 bases sitting between them. The CDR3 is made up of 12 amino acids. In nucleotides, the CDR3 is TGCGCCAGCAGGGCCGAGACCGGGGAGCTGTTTTTT. This translates into CASRAETGELFF.

The genes are TRBV10-1 and TRBJ2-3; D tentatively reads TRBD1 or TRBD2 (5 bases each). The CDR3 loop spans 13 amino acids. CDR1 and CDR2 from the germline V gene are WNHNN and SYGVQD (reference sequence). V was cut by 8 bases and J by 2 bases, with 11 bases left in between. CDR3 nucleotides: TGCGCCAGCCAAGGGACCTTCACAGATACGCAGTATTTT. Translation: CASQGTFTDTQYF.

V and J are TRBV20-1 and TRBJ2-7; the D gene could be TRBD1 or TRBD2 (5 bases each). Germline assignment: CDR1 DFQATT and CDR2 SNEGSKA (reference sequence). This CDR3 comprises 15 residues. Between the trimmed V and J ends, which lost 6 bases and 0 bases, there was a span of 18 bases. This chain's CDR3 is CSAATPGTASYEQYF. The CDR3 region has the DNA TGCAGTGCCGCCACCCCCGGGACCGCCTCCTACGAGCAGTACTTC.

This clonotype was detected only a few times. The chain joins TRBV3-1 to TRBJ2-7; maybe TRBD2 (5 bases). Per germline, CDR1 LGHDT and CDR2 YNNKEL (reference sequence). The V end was cut by 3 bases, the J end by 7 bases, with 13 bases between. The CDR3 is 13 residues long. CDR3 amino acids: CASSHLRVPEQYF. The CDR3 nucleotides are TGTGCCAGCAGCCATTTGAGGGTGCCTGAGCAGTACTTC.

This clonotype showed up just a few times. V is TRBV29-1 and J is TRBJ2-6; either TRBD1 or TRBD2 may fit D (5 bases each). The CDR3 has 14 amino acids. V lost 4 bases and J 4 bases, leaving 11 bases between the germline ends. Looked up from germline, CDR1 is SQVTM and CDR2 is ANQGSEA. The CDR3 here is CSVVEGTGANVLTF. DNA of the CDR3: TGCAGCGTTGTCGAGGGGACCGGGGCCAACGTCCTGACTTTC.

This clonotype appeared a few times. This sequence joins TRBV10-3 and TRBJ2-7; 10 bases agree with TRBD1. This CDR3 contains 15 residues. V lost 0 bases to trimming and J lost 3 bases; unmatched junction nucleotides: 2. Germline V gives CDR1 ENHRY, CDR2 SYGVKD. CDR3: CAISESRTGGYEQYF. CDR3 nucleotide sequence: TGTGCCATCAGTGAGTCAAGGACAGGGGGCTACGAGCAGTACTTC.

In this sample, this clonotype turned up a few times. CDR3 DNA: TGTGCCAGCAGTTACCCCCCTCTCCTGAAAGCCTTGAACACTGAAGCTTTCTTT. This sequence encodes CASSYPPLLKALNTEAFF. The chain employs TRBV6-2 or TRBV6-3 and TRBJ1-1; D is undetermined. This CDR3 has 18 amino acids. In germline, CDR1 is MNHEY, CDR2 SVGEGT. The V end lost 2 bases, the J end lost 0 bases, and 19 bases lay between the germline ends.

This sequence joins TRBV20-1 and TRBJ2-3, with TRBD2 identical over 10 bases. V lost 2 bases to trimming and J lost 6 bases; unmatched junction nucleotides: 8. CDR1 and CDR2 from the germline V gene are DFQATT and SNEGSKA (reference sequence). The CDR3 is 15 residues long. CDR3 amino acids: CSARRSGRAADTQYF. For the CDR3, the DNA is TGCAGTGCTAGAAGGAGCGGGAGGGCGGCTGATACGCAGTATTTT.

The chain links TRBV7-2 to TRBJ2-1, with D perhaps assigned TRBD1 or TRBD2 (5 bases each). The germline gives CDR1 SGHTA, CDR2 FQGNSA. There are 16 residues in the CDR3. V was clipped by 0 bases and J by 0 bases, with 9 bases between them. In DNA, the CDR3 is TGTGCCAGCAGCTTAGCCTATGGGGGCTCCTACAATGAGCAGTTCTTC. Residues: CASSLAYGGSYNEQFF.

The chain links TRBV20-1 to TRBJ1-1, with D tentatively TRBD1 (6 bases). The germline gives CDR1 DFQATT, CDR2 SNEGSKA (reference sequence). The CDR3 has 13 residues. V was trimmed by 6 bases and J by 4 bases, leaving 15 bases between them. This CDR3 is CSARRAGATEAFF. The CDR3 DNA reads TGCAGTGCACGAAGAGCAGGGGCCACTGAAGCTTTCTTT.

This clonotype was detected only a few times. The chain links TRBV30 to TRBJ2-1; D tentatively fits TRBD1 or TRBD2 (5 bases each). The CDR3 spans 13 residues. The germline V gene has CDR1 GTSNPN and CDR2 SVGIG (reference sequence). V shed 4 bases and J shed 0 bases, with 7 bases lying between them. The CDR3 DNA is TGTGCCTGGAAGGGGAGCTCCTACAATGAGCAGTTCTTC. Its translation is CAWKGSSYNEQFF.

This clonotype has only a few counts. The chain couples TRBV11-2 to TRBJ1-1, with TRBD1 as a possible D gene (5 bases). The length of the CDR3 is 14 residues. The V gene lost 3 bases and the J gene lost 3 bases, with 11 bases spanning the gap. CDR1 and CDR2 (germline): SGHAT, FQNNGV. CDR3 loop: CASSFQMGDTEAFF. The CDR3 coding sequence is TGTGCCAGCAGCTTCCAGATGGGGGACACTGAAGCTTTCTTT.

V gene TRBV15 combines with J gene TRBJ1-6; D gene unclear. The CDR3 runs to 13 residues. The ends were cut back, 0 bases at V and 10 bases at J, with 7 bases in the middle. Germline V gene sequence: CDR1 LNHNV, CDR2 YYDKDF (reference sequence). The CDR3 loop is CATSREGKSPLHF. The CDR3 coding sequence is TGTGCCACCAGCAGAGAAGGGAAATCACCCCTCCACTTT.

The chain joins TRBV6-5 to TRBJ1-4, with TRBD1 identical over 10 bases. The germline CDR1 and CDR2 sequences are MNHEY and SVGAGI. CDR3 size: 16 residues. V gave up 2 bases and J gave up 6 bases; unmatched junction bases: 6. The CDR3 reads CASSYRRQGAYEKLFF. The CDR3 DNA is TGTGCCAGCAGTTACCGCAGACAGGGGGCATATGAAAAACTGTTTTTT.

The table lists this clonotype with a few counts. The chain combines TRBV20-1 with TRBJ1-2; perhaps TRBD1 as D (6 bases). This CDR3 contains 13 residues. CDR1 DFQATT and CDR2 SNEGSKA come from the germline V gene (reference sequence). V dropped 2 bases and J dropped 4 bases, with 11 bases sitting between them. In nucleotides, the CDR3 is TGCAGTGCTAGACCGGGGGGCGGCTATGGCTACACCTTC. This gives the protein CSARPGGGYGYTF.

The V gene is TRBV21-1, the J gene TRBJ1-1; no DNA check was done on the table's D call, TRBD1. TRBV21-1 is termed a pseudogene. The CDR3 has 13 residues. DNA for the CDR3: TGTGCCAGCAGTCATTTCCGGGTCACTGAAGCTTTCTTT. Translated, it gives CASSHFRVTEAFF.

This clonotype was counted only a few times. The chain is built from TRBV5-1 and TRBJ2-3; 10 nucleotides line up with TRBD1. The CDR3 has 15 residues. The trim removed 4 bases at V and 3 bases at J, leaving 5 bases unmatched. Germline V CDR1 and CDR2: SGHRS, YFSETQ. This chain's CDR3 is CASSDPGQGTDTQYF. DNA of the CDR3: TGCGCCAGCAGCGATCCGGGACAGGGGACAGATACGCAGTATTTT.